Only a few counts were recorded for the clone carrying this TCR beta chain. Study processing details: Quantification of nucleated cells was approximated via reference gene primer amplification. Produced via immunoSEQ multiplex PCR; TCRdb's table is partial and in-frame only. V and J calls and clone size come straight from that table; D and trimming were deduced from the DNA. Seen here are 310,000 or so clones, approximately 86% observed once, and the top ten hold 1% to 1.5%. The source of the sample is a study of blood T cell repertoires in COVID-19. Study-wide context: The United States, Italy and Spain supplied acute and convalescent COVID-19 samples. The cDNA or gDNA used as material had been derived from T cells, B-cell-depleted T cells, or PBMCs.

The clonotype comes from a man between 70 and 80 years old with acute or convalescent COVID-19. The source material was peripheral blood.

The CDR3 DNA reads TGTGCCAGCAGTTTATCGGGGGTCGGGGGTGAAAAACTGTTTTTT. Its translation is CASSLSGVGGEKLFF. V usage is TRBV28 and J usage is TRBJ1-4, with D possibly being TRBD1 (5 bases). With 1 base removed from V and 7 bases from J, the gap between germline ends came to 13 bases. The germline CDR1 and CDR2 sequences are MDHEN and SYDVKM. The CDR3 extends over 15 amino acids.